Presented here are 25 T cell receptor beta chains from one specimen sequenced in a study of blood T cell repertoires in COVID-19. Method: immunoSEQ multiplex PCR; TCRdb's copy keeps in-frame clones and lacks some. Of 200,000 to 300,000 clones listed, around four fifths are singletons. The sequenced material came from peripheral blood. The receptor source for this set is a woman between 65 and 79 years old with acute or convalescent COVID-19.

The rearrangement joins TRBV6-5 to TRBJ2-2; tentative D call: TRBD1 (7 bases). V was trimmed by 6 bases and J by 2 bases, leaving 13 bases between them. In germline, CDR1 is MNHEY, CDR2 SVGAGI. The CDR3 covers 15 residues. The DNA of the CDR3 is TGTGCCAGCAGAGGAGGGACAGCCAACACCGGGGAGCTGTTTTTT. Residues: CASRGGTANTGELFF.

CDR3 sequence reads: CASSTRRENTEAFF. Here the CDR3 DNA reads TGTGCCAGTAGTACACGCAGGGAGAACACTGAAGCTTTCTTT. This chain connects TRBV19 to TRBJ1-1, with D maybe TRBD1 (5 bases). CDR1 LNHDA and CDR2 SQIVND come from the germline V gene (reference sequence). This CDR3 has 14 residues. V was pared by 4 bases and J by 1 base, with 10 bases between.

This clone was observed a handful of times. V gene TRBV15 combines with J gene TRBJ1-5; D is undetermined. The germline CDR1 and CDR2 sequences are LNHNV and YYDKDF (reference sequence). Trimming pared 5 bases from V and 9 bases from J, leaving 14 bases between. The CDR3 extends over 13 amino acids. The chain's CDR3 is CATSVPGAGPQHF. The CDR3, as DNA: TGTGCCACCAGCGTTCCAGGTGCAGGGCCCCAGCATTTT.

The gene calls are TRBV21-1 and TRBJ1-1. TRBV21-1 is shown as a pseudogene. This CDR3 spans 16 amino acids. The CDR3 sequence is CASSKALGEGSRKAFF. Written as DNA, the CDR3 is TGTGCCAGCAGCAAAGCGCTAGGGGAGGGGTCTCGTAAAGCTTTCTTT.

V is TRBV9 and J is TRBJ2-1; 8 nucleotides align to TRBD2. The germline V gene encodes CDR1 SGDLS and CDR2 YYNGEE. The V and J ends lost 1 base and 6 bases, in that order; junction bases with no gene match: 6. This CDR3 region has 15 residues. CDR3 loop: CASSVRGLGTNEQFF. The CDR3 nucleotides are TGTGCCAGCAGCGTAAGGGGACTAGGAACCAATGAGCAGTTCTTC. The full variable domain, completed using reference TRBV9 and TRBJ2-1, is DSGVTQTPKHLITATGQRVTLRCSPRSGDLSVYWYQQSLDQGLQFLIQYYNGEERAKGNILERFSAQQFPDLHSELNLSSLELGDSALYFCASSVRGLGTNEQFFGPGTRLTVL.

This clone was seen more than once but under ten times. The CDR3 nucleotides read TGTGCCAGCAGCCTTAACAGGGGGCACTACGAGCAGTACTTC. Translation: CASSLNRGHYEQYF. The rearrangement links TRBV4-2 to TRBJ2-7; TRBD1 matches 9 bases. The germline V gene has CDR1 LGHNA and CDR2 YNFKEQ. Germline trimming cut 4 bases from V and 3 bases from J; bases unmatched to any gene: 4. This CDR3 has 14 amino acids.

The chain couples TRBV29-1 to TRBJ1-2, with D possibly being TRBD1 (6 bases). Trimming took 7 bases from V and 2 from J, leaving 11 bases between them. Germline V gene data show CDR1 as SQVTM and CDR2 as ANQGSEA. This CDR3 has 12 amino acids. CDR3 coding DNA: TGCAGCGCCGAACAGGGAAACTATGGCTACACCTTC. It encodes CSAEQGNYGYTF.

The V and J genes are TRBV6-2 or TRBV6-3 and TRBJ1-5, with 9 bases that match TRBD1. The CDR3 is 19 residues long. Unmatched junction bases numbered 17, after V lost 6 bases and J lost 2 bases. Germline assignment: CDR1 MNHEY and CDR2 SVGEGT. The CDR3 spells CASSAPGQGGGRGNQPQHF. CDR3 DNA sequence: TGTGCCAGCAGCGCCCCGGGACAGGGAGGGGGTAGGGGCAATCAGCCCCAGCATTTT.

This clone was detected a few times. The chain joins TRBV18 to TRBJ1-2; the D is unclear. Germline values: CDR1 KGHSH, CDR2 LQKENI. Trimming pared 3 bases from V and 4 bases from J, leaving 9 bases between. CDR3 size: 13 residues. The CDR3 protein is CASSPRETYGYTF. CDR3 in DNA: TGTGCCAGCTCACCGAGGGAGACCTATGGCTACACCTTC.

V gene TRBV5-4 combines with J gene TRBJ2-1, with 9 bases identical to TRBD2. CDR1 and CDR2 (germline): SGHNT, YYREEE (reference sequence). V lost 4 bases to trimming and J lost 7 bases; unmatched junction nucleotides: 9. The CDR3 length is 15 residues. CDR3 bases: TGTGCCAGCAGCCTGGAGGCGGGGGGGCAAAATGAGCAGTTCTTC. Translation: CASSLEAGGQNEQFF.

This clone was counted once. Here the CDR3 reads CASSADRASGELFF. Written as DNA, the CDR3 is TGCGCCAGCAGTGCGGACAGGGCGAGTGGGGAGCTGTTTTTT. V usage is TRBV10-1 and J usage is TRBJ2-2, with 8 positions matching TRBD1. The V gene's germline CDR1 is WNHNN and CDR2 SYGVQD (reference sequence). With V trimmed by 4 bases and J by 8 bases, 6 bases remained unmatched. The CDR3 is made up of 14 amino acids.

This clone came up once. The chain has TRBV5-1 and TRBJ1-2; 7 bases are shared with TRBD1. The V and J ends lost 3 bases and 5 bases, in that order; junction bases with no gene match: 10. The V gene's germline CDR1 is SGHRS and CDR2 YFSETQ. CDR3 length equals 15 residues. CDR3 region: CASSWTGTNLYGYTF. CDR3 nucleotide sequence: TGCGCCAGCAGCTGGACAGGTACTAATCTTTATGGCTACACCTTC. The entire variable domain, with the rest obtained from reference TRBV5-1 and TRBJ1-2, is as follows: KAGVTQTPRYLIKTRGQQVTLSCSPISGHRSVSWYQQTPGQGLQFLFEYFSETQRNKGNFPGRFSGRQFSNSRSEMNVSTLELGDSALYLCASSWTGTNLYGYTFGSGTRLTVV.

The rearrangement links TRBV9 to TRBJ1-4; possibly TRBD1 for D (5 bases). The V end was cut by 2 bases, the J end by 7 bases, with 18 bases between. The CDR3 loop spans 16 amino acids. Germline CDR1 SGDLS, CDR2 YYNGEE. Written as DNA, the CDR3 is TGTGCCAGCAGCGTTGAGTTGGGGGGAGGTGGTGAAAAACTGTTTTTT. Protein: CASSVELGGGGEKLFF. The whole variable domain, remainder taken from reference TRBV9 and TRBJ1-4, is DSGVTQTPKHLITATGQRVTLRCSPRSGDLSVYWYQQSLDQGLQFLIQYYNGEERAKGNILERFSAQQFPDLHSELNLSSLELGDSALYFCASSVELGGGGEKLFFGSGTQLSVL.

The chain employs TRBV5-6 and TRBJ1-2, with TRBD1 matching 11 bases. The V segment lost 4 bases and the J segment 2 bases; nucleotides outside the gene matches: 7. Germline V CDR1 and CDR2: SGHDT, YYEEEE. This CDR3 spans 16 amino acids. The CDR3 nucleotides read TGTGCCAGCAGCCCGGAGGGGACAGGGGGGAACTATGGCTACACCTTC. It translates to CASSPEGTGGNYGYTF.

This CDR3 is CASSRNRATNEKLFF. Here the CDR3 DNA reads TGCGCCAGCAGCAGAAACAGGGCAACTAATGAAAAACTGTTTTTT. The genes are TRBV4-3 and TRBJ1-4, with a tentative D call TRBD1 (6 bases). Germline V lookup: CDR1 LGHNA, CDR2 YSLEER. V lost 5 bases to trimming and J lost 0 bases, with 10 bases between them. This CDR3 comprises 15 residues.

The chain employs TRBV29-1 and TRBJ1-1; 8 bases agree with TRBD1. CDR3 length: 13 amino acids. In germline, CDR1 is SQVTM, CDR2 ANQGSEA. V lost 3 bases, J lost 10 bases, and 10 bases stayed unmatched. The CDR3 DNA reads TGCAGCGTTGAGGGACAGGTCATTAAGAGAGCTTTCTTT. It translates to CSVEGQVIKRAFF.

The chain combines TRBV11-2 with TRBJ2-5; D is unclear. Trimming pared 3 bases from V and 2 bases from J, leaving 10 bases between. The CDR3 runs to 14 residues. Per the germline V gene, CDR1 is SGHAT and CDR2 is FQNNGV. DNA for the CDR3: TGTGCCAGCAGCTTTCACCAAACACAAGAGACCCAGTACTTC. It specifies CASSFHQTQETQYF.

The CDR3 bases are TGTGCCAGCAGCCAAGAACGGTGGGGGCTGGGTCAGCCCCAGCATTTT. The encoded protein is CASSQERWGLGQPQHF. The gene calls are TRBV6-6 and TRBJ1-5; a possible D gene is TRBD1 (6 bases). The CDR3 runs 16 residues. With 6 bases removed from V and 6 bases from J, the gap between germline ends came to 21 bases. The germline V gene has CDR1 MNHNY and CDR2 SVGAGI (reference sequence).

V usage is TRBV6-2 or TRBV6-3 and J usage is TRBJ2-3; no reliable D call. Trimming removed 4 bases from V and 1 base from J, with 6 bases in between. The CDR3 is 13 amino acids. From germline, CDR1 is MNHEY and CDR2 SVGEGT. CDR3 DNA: TGTGCCAGCAGTTGGAGAGGCACAGATACGCAGTATTTT. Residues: CASSWRGTDTQYF.

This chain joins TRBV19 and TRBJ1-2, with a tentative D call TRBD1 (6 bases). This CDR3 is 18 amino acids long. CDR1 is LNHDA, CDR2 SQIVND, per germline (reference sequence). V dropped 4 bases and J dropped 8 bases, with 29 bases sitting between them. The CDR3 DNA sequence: TGTGCCAGTAGTAGAATCCGGACAGCAACTAAGAGGAGCTTCGGCTACACCTTC. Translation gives CASSRIRTATKRSFGYTF.

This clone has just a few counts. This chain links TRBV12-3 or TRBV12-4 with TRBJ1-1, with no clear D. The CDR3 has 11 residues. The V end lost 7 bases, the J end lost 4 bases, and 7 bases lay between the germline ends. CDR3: CASKGGTEAFF. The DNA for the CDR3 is TGTGCCAGCAAGGGAGGCACTGAAGCTTTCTTT.

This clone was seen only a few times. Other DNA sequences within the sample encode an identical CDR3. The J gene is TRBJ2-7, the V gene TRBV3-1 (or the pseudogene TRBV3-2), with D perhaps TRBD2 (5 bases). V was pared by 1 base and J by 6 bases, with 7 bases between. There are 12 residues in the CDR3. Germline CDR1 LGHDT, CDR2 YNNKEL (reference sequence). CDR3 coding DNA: TGTGCCAGCAGCCAAGGTCGGGGCGAGCAGTACTTC. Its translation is CASSQGRGEQYF.

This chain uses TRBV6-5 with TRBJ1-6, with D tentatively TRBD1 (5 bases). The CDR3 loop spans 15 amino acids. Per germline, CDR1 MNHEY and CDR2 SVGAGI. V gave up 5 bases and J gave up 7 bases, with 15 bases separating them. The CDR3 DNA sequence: TGTGCCAGCAGTCTCGCGGGACCGAAGAATTCACCCCTCCACTTT. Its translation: CASSLAGPKNSPLHF.

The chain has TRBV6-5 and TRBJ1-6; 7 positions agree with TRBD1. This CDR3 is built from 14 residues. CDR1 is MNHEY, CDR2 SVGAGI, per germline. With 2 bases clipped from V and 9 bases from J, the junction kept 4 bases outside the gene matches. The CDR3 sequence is CASSYRAGGSPLHF. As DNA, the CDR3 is TGTGCCAGCAGTTACCGGGCAGGGGGTTCACCCCTCCACTTT.

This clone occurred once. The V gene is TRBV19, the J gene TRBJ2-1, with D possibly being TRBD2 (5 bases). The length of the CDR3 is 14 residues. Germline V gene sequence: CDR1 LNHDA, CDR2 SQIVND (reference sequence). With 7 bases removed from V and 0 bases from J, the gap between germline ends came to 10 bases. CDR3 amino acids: CASIGRDSYNEQFF. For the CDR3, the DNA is TGTGCCAGTATCGGACGGGACTCCTACAATGAGCAGTTCTTC.